This note documents a single T cell receptor (beta chain) sequence. V trimming: 2 bases; J trimming: 5 bases; junction bases outside the gene matches: 7. The germline V gene encodes CDR1 LNHDA and CDR2 SQIVND (reference sequence). CDR3 length: 17 amino acids. This specimen comes from a study of shared T cell receptors in the human thymus. Profiled with immunoSEQ multiplex PCR; TCRdb holds only in-frame clones, not every one. The table has 700,000 or so clones, approximately 83% seen once; the top ten hold roughly 0.01%. Another study also made use of these data, one on human thymus T cells. Per that paper: Apparent skewing of V and J gene usage characterized both thymic and blood repertoires.

The sequence was obtained from a girl in the first two years of life with a congenital heart defect. Sequencing was done on a sample of thymocytes. V is TRBV19 and J is TRBJ2-1; TRBD2 matches at 12 bases. The CDR3 DNA follows: TGTGCCAGTAGTATACCTAGCGGGGGGGGCCTTCACAATGAGCAGTTCTTC. It translates to CASSIPSGGGLHNEQFF.